In its sample, the clone carrying this T cell receptor (beta chain) ranks as large. The antigen is undetermined. The unexposed donors gave CD4+ T cells in about 2011-2019, prior to COVID-19. After nine to ten days of culture, CD4+ T cells were isolated. As cell numbers allowed, unexposed-donor CD4+ T cells faced SARS-CoV-2 S/N and four cold-coronavirus spikes. The data stem from a study of CD4 T cells in relation to SARS-CoV-2 and coronaviruses. Study as a whole: ViraFEST: approximately 10-day antigen culture of PBMCs, then TCR beta CDR3 sequencing. No peptide or an HIV-1 Nef peptide pool served as negative control.

Study results and caveats: In approximately 71% of donors, memory CD4+ clonotypes crossrecognized SARS-CoV-2 and at least one common cold coronavirus spike.

Deletions cut 1 base from V and 0 bases from J, with 4 bases between. The CDR3 totals 14 residues. Germline lookup yields CDR1 LGHDT and CDR2 YNNKEL (reference sequence). Clones were read by immunoSEQ multiplex PCR, and TCRdb kept only the in-frame ones, dropping some. The sample lists about 21,000 clones, about three quarters seen once, with 16% in the top ten. The V call is TRBV3-1 (or the pseudogene TRBV3-2), the J call TRBJ2-4, with D unresolved. The material sequenced was CD4+ T cells from PBMCs, cultured in vitro. This TCR was recovered from a human donor in good health. Here the CDR3 DNA reads TGTGCCAGCAGCCAAGGGCTAGCCAAAAACATTCAGTACTTC. Translating gives CASSQGLAKNIQYF.